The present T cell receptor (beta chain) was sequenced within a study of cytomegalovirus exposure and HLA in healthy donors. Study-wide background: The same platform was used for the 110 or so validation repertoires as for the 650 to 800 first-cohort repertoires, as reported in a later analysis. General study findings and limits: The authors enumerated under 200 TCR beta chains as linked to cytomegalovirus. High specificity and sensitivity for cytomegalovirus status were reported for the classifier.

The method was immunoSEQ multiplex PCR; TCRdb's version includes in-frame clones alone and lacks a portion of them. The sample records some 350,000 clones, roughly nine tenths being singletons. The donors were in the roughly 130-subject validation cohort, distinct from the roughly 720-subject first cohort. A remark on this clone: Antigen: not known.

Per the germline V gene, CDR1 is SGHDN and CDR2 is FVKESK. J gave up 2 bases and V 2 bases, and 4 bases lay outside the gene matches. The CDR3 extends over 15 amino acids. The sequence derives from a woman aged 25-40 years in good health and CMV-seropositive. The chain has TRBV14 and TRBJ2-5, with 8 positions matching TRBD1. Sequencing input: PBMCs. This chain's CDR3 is CASSQWTGTQETQYF. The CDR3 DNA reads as TGTGCCAGCAGCCAATGGACAGGGACGCAAGAGACCCAGTACTTC.